The subject of this entry is one T cell receptor beta chain. The entry originates in a study of blood T cell repertoires in COVID-19. Looking at the study overall: Specimens from acute and convalescent COVID-19 originated in the United States, Italy and Spain.

The germline CDR1 and CDR2 sequences are KGHDR and SFDVKD. The CDR3 totals 16 residues. V dropped 1 base and J dropped 4; count of bases not matched to a gene: 3. The method was immunoSEQ multiplex PCR; TCRdb's version includes in-frame clones alone and lacks a portion of them. The sample includes approximately 65,000 clones, just over 70% of them seen just once. Participants spanned ages roughly 18 to 90 years and resided in 20 to 25 US areas. Participant-given clinical history determined each cohort assignment. A PCR-confirmed or clinician-diagnosed COVID-19 case had contacted exposed participants within 2 weeks of entry.

This chain uses TRBV24-1 with TRBJ2-1, with 10 positions matching TRBD1. Sequencing used PBMCs or T cells enriched from blood (not recorded which). This receptor was identified in a woman in her sixties who had been exposed to COVID-19. Here the CDR3 reads CATSDLWDRGYNEQFF. The CDR3 DNA sequence: TGTGCCACCAGTGATTTATGGGACAGGGGATACAATGAGCAGTTCTTC.